A single sample is the source of the 24 T cell receptor beta chains below, sequenced in a study of identical twins. TCRdb recomputed calls from the 5' RACE reads with MiXCR, one row per CDR3 protein. Among under 500,000 distinct CDR3 sequences listed, roughly an eighth were seen once. The data also belong to a second study, concerning yellow fever vaccine responses in identical twins.

Sequenced sample: CD4+ T cells sorted from blood. The source is a woman aged 18-29 years in good health.

The rearrangement uses TRBV29-1 and TRBJ2-5; weak D call: TRBD1 (6 bases). CDR1 is SQVTM and CDR2 is ANQGSEA in the germline V gene. The CDR3 contains 12 residues. Trimming removed 4 bases at V and 5 bases at J, with 11 bases between. The CDR3 DNA follows: TGCAGCGTTGTGCAGGGGATGGAGACCCAGTACTTC. It codes for CSVVQGMETQYF.

The J gene is TRBJ2-2, the V gene TRBV5-5; no firm D call. Germline CDR1 is SGHKS and CDR2 is YYEKEE (reference sequence). This CDR3 is 14 amino acids long. Trimming removed 1 base at V and 6 bases at J, with 10 bases between. The CDR3 nucleotides read TGTGCCAGCAGCTTGATTTCCGGCCCCGGGGAGCTGTTTTTT. Translation: CASSLISGPGELFF.

This clonotype has a handful of counts. V and J are TRBV12-3 or TRBV12-4 and TRBJ1-5, with 9 bases lining up with TRBD1. This CDR3 region has 14 residues. Germline trimming cut 7 bases from V and 5 bases from J; bases unmatched to any gene: 6. The CDR3 region has the DNA TGTGCCAGCACTAAGGACAGGGGAGATCAGCCCCAGCATTTT. Translating it yields CASTKDRGDQPQHF.

The chain carries TRBV5-4 and TRBJ2-5; 9 positions agree with TRBD1. Germline CDR1 and CDR2: SGHNT and YYREEE (reference sequence). V was pared by 2 bases and J by 1 base, with 6 bases of the junction left unmatched. This CDR3 has 16 residues. DNA of the CDR3: TGTGCCAGCAGCTTCTCGGACAGGGGAATCCAAGAGACCCAGTACTTC. Protein: CASSFSDRGIQETQYF.

This clonotype was seen only a few times. This rearrangement joins TRBV7-9 to TRBJ2-4; D call uncertain. Germline V CDR1 and CDR2: SEHNR, FQNEAQ (reference sequence). The CDR3 consists of 22 residues. V lost 6 bases, J lost 0 bases, and 33 bases lay in between. The CDR3 nucleotides are TGTGCCAGCAGTACTGGTGATACATTCGATCGGCAGCCCCACCTAGCCAAAAACATTCAGTACTTC. Its translation is CASSTGDTFDRQPHLAKNIQYF.

This clonotype was observed a handful of times. The V gene is TRBV5-1, the J gene TRBJ2-1, with TRBD1 identical over 8 bases. The CDR3 is made up of 16 amino acids. V trimming: 0 bases; J trimming: 6 bases; junction bases outside the gene matches: 8. Germline V lookup: CDR1 SGHRS, CDR2 YFSETQ. The CDR3 bases are TGCGCCAGCAGCTTGGGACAGGGGCCACATGCCAATGAGCAGTTCTTC. It yields the protein CASSLGQGPHANEQFF.

This clonotype was found a few times. The chain employs TRBV6-2 or TRBV6-3 and TRBJ2-7, with 10 bases fitting TRBD1. Trimming cost V 6 bases and J 5 bases; bases outside gene matches: 4. The CDR3 is 13 residues long. Germline V gives CDR1 MNHEY, CDR2 SVGEGT. The CDR3, as DNA: TGTGCCAGCAGGGGACAGGGGACGCACGAGCAGTACTTC. This encodes CASRGQGTHEQYF.

The rearrangement joins TRBV2 to TRBJ2-3; D may correspond to TRBD1 or TRBD2 (5 bases each). The CDR3 loop spans 15 amino acids. Trimming took off 9 bases at V and 1 base at J, with 17 bases between the two ends. Germline CDR1 and CDR2: SNHLY and FYNNEI. CDR3 region: CASQKEGTRTDTQYF. The CDR3 nucleotides read TGTGCCAGTCAAAAAGAGGGGACCCGCACAGATACGCAGTATTTT.

The chain links TRBV5-1 to TRBJ2-3; weak D call: TRBD2 (5 bases). Germline V gene lookup returns CDR1 SGHRS and CDR2 YFSETQ. This CDR3 is 15 amino acids long. V was pared by 0 bases and J by 1 base, with 9 bases between. The CDR3 loop reads CASSLAPRGTDTQYF. The DNA of the CDR3 is TGCGCCAGCAGCTTGGCCCCGCGGGGCACAGATACGCAGTATTTT.

This sequence joins TRBV20-1 and TRBJ2-5, with D unclear. Germline CDR1 is DFQATT and CDR2 is SNEGSKA (reference sequence). This CDR3 spans 10 amino acids. The ends were cut back, 5 bases at V and 2 bases at J, with 3 bases in the middle. The CDR3 reads CSAAQETQYF. CDR3 DNA sequence: TGCAGTGCTGCTCAAGAGACCCAGTACTTC.

This clonotype came up a few times. The rearrangement joins TRBV7-2 to TRBJ2-1; 9 nucleotides agree with TRBD2. The CDR3 extends over 17 amino acids. Trimming cost V 1 base and J 6 bases; bases outside gene matches: 10. Germline V gene data show CDR1 as SGHTA and CDR2 as FQGNSA. CDR3 DNA sequence: TGTGCCAGCAGCTTAGTTTTAGGGCGGGGGGGCCCCAATGAGCAGTTCTTC. As protein: CASSLVLGRGGPNEQFF.

This clonotype was counted between two and nine times. The chain is built from TRBV4-3 and TRBJ2-1; no firm D call. CDR3 length: 15 residues. With 0 bases removed from V and 6 bases from J, the gap between germline ends came to 12 bases. Germline V gene data show CDR1 as LGHNA and CDR2 as YSLEER. The CDR3: CASSQDYRASNEQFF. DNA of the CDR3: TGCGCCAGCAGCCAAGATTATAGGGCTAGCAATGAGCAGTTCTTC.

This clonotype was observed at least ten times. The J gene is TRBJ2-7, the V gene TRBV12-3 or TRBV12-4; D unresolved. This CDR3 comprises 15 residues. V lost 6 bases and J lost 7, with 22 bases in between. CDR3 sequence: CASRAPGPGMGEQYF. CDR3 DNA sequence: TGTGCCAGCAGAGCCCCCGGGCCAGGAATGGGGGAGCAGTACTTC.

This clonotype was recorded a few times. The chain has TRBV6-5 and TRBJ2-7, with 11 positions matching TRBD2. The germline V gene encodes CDR1 MNHEY and CDR2 SVGAGI. The trim removed 0 bases at V and 2 bases at J, leaving 12 bases unmatched. The CDR3 covers 19 residues. CDR3 sequence: CASSYSRQGTSGVPYEQYF. The CDR3, as DNA: TGTGCCAGCAGTTACTCTCGACAAGGGACTAGCGGCGTCCCCTACGAGCAGTACTTC.

This clonotype has ten or more counts. J is TRBJ1-6 and V is TRBV5-1, with 9 nucleotides matching TRBD1. The CDR3 contains 15 residues. Germline-derived CDR1 and CDR2 are SGHRS and YFSETQ. The V and J ends lost 1 base and 10 bases, in that order; junction bases with no gene match: 6. The CDR3 region is CASSLTGGDRSPLHF. The CDR3 bases are TGCGCCAGCAGCTTGACAGGGGGCGATAGATCACCCCTCCACTTT.

The chain joins TRBV29-1 to TRBJ2-3; D is unclear. V dropped 4 bases and J dropped 0 bases, with 11 bases sitting between them. The CDR3 is 14 residues long. The germline CDR1 and CDR2 sequences are SQVTM and ANQGSEA. This CDR3 is CSVGPTTSTDTQYF. CDR3 in DNA: TGCAGCGTTGGGCCCACCACTAGCACAGATACGCAGTATTTT.

The rearrangement uses TRBV6-2 or TRBV6-3 and TRBJ2-2, with D unclear. Germline assignment: CDR1 MNHEY and CDR2 SVGEGT. V was clipped by 0 bases and J by 0 bases, with 14 bases between them. The CDR3 spans 18 residues. In DNA form, the CDR3 reads TGTGCCAGCAGTTACTCAAGGGTCCAAAACGCGAACACCGGGGAGCTGTTTTTT. Amino acids: CASSYSRVQNANTGELFF.

This clonotype was detected a few times. This chain uses TRBV20-1 with TRBJ2-2; D may be TRBD2 (5 bases). The V gene lost 0 bases and the J gene lost 4 bases, with 18 bases spanning the gap. This CDR3 has 17 amino acids. Germline V gene sequence: CDR1 DFQATT, CDR2 SNEGSKA (reference sequence). The DNA for the CDR3 is TGCAGTGCTAGAGAGATAACCTGGACTCGACGCACCGGGGAGCTGTTTTTT. It yields the protein CSAREITWTRRTGELFF.

This clonotype was detected ten times or more. The chain carries TRBV3-1 and TRBJ2-5; D is ambiguous. This CDR3 has 14 residues. Germline V lookup: CDR1 LGHDT, CDR2 YNNKEL (reference sequence). The V gene lost 3 bases and the J gene lost 4 bases, with 12 bases spanning the gap. CDR3 DNA sequence: TGTGCCAGCAGCCATAATGACCGAGGAGAGACCCAGTACTTC. Protein sequence: CASSHNDRGETQYF.

This rearrangement joins TRBV20-1 to TRBJ1-3; TRBD1 is a possible D gene (5 bases). CDR3 size: 17 residues. Germline CDR1 is DFQATT and CDR2 is SNEGSKA (reference sequence). The V gene lost 0 bases and the J gene lost 3 bases, with 18 bases spanning the gap. CDR3 residues: CSARDGGRGNFGNTIYF. The CDR3 region has the DNA TGCAGTGCTAGAGATGGGGGAAGAGGGAACTTTGGAAACACCATATATTTT.

This clonotype was counted between two and nine times. The chain has TRBV6-1 and TRBJ1-4, with 7 bases that match TRBD1. The CDR3 has 18 amino acids. The trim removed 8 bases at V and 0 bases at J, leaving 15 bases unmatched. Germline values: CDR1 MNHNS, CDR2 SASEGT. This CDR3 is CASPTRGTEVATNEKLFF. CDR3 coding DNA: TGTGCCAGCCCTACTCGGGGGACAGAAGTGGCAACTAATGAAAAACTGTTTTTT.

This clonotype was detected a few times. This chain uses TRBV29-1 with TRBJ1-1; D remains unclear. CDR1 is SQVTM and CDR2 is ANQGSEA in the germline V gene. V lost 4 bases and J lost 0, with 12 bases in between. The CDR3 is 14 amino acids. DNA for the CDR3: TGCAGCGTTGGAACCCCTGACATGAACACTGAAGCTTTCTTT. Protein product: CSVGTPDMNTEAFF.

The rearrangement uses TRBV28 and TRBJ2-7; D remains unclear. V was trimmed by 3 bases and J by 2 bases, leaving 11 bases between them. The CDR3 covers 14 residues. CDR1 and CDR2 (germline): MDHEN, SYDVKM. The CDR3 DNA is TGTGCCAGCAGTTTCCATGGGCCCACCTACGAGCAGTACTTC. Amino acids: CASSFHGPTYEQYF.

This clonotype showed up many times. V gene TRBV29-1 combines with J gene TRBJ2-1; maybe TRBD1 (6 bases). The CDR3 runs to 14 residues. Trimming removed 6 bases from V and 4 bases from J, with 16 bases in between. Per the germline V gene, CDR1 is SQVTM and CDR2 is ANQGSEA. The CDR3 DNA follows: TGCAGCGTGCACCCGGGACACTTATACAATGAGCAGTTCTTC. As protein: CSVHPGHLYNEQFF.